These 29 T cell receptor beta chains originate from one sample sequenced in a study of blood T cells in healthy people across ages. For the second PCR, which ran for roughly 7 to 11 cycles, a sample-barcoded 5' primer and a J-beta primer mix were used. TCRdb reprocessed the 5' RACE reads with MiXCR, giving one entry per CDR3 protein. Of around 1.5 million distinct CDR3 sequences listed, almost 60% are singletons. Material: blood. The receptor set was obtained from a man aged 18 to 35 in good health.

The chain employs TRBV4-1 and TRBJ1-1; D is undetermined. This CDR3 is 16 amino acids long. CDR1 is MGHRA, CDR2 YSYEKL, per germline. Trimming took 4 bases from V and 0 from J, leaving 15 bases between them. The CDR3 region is CASSPQPREMNTEAFF. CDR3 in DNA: TGCGCCAGCAGCCCCCAGCCGCGGGAAATGAACACTGAAGCTTTCTTT.

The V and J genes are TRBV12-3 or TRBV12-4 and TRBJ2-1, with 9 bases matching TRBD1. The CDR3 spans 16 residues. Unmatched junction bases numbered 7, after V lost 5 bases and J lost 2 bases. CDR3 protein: CASSTVGQGAYNEQFF. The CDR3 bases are TGTGCCAGCAGTACTGTGGGACAGGGAGCCTACAATGAGCAGTTCTTC.

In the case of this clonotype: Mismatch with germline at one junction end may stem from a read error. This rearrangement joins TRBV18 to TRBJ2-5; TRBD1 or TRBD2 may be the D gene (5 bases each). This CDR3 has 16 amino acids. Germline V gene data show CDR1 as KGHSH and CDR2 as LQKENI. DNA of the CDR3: TGTACCAGCTCACTTCTTATGGGGGACCTCCAAGAGACCCAGTACTTC. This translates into CTSSLLMGDLQETQYF.

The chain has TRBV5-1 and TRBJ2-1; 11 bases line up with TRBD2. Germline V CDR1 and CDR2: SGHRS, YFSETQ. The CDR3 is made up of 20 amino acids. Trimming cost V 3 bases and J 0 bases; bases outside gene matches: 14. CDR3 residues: CASSSTGLAGGTSSYNEQFF. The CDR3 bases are TGCGCCAGCAGCTCGACGGGGCTAGCGGGGGGAACGAGCTCCTACAATGAGCAGTTCTTC.

CDR3: CASSWPGNEQFF. The CDR3 DNA follows: TGTGCCAGCAGTTGGCCGGGAAATGAGCAGTTCTTC. The chain joins TRBV27 to TRBJ2-1; TRBD2 is a possible D gene (5 bases). Between the trimmed V and J ends, which lost 4 bases and 7 bases, there was a span of 8 bases. Per the germline V gene, CDR1 is MNHEY and CDR2 is SMNVEV (reference sequence). The CDR3 length is 12 residues.

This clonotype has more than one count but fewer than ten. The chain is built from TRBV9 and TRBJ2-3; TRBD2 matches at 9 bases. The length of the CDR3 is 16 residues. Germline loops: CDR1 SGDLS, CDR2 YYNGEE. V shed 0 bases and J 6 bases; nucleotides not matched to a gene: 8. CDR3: CASSVGHGGGADTQYF. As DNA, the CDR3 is TGTGCCAGCAGCGTAGGACATGGCGGGGGGGCTGATACGCAGTATTTT.

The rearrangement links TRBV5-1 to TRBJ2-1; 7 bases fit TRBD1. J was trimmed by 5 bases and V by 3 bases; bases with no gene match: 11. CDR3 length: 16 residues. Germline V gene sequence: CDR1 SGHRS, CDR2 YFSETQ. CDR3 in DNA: TGCGCCAGCAGCTCCGCGTGGGGACAGTTAAACAATGAGCAGTTCTTC. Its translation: CASSSAWGQLNNEQFF.

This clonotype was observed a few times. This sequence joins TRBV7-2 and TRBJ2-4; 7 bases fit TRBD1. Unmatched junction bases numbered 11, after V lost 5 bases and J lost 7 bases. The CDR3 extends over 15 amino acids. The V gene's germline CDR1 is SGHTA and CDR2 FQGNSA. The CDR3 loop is CASSDTTGVVNIQYF. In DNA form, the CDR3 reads TGTGCCAGCAGCGACACAACAGGGGTGGTGAACATTCAGTACTTC.

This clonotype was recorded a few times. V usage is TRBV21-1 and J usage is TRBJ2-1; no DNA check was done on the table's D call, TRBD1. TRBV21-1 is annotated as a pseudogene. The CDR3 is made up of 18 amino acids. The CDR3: CASSKVNRQGAGYNEQFF. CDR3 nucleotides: TGTGCCAGCAGCAAGGTAAATCGGCAGGGGGCAGGCTACAATGAGCAGTTCTTC.

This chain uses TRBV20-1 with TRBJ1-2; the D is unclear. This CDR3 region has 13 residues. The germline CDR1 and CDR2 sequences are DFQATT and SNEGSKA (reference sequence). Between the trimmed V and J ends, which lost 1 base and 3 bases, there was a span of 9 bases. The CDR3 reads CSARGFRDYGYTF. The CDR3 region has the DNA TGCAGTGCTAGAGGGTTCAGAGACTATGGCTACACCTTC.

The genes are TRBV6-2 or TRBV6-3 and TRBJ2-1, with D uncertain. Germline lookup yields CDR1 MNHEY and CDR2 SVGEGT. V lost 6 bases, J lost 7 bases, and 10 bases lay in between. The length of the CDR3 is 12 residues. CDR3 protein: CASSLLWNEQFF. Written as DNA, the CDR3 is TGTGCCAGCAGCTTACTTTGGAATGAGCAGTTCTTC.

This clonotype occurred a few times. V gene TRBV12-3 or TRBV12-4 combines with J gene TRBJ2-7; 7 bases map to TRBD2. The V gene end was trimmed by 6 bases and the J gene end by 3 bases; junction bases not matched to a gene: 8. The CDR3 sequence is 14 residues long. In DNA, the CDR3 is TGTGCCAGCAGCGGACGAGCGGGGCACTACGAGCAGTACTTC. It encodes CASSGRAGHYEQYF.

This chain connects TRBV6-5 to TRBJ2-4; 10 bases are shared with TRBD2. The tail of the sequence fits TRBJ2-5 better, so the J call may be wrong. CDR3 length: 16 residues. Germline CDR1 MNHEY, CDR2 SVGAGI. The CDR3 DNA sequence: TGTGCCAGCAGTTACTCGTTCTCTAGCGGGAGTGAGACCCAGTACTTC. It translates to CASSYSFSSGSETQYF.

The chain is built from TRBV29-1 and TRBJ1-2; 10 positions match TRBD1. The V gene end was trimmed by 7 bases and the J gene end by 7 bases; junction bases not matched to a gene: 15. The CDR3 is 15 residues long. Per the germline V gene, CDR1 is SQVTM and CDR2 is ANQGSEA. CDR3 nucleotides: TGCAGCGCTGACCATCTCTGGGGACAGGGGAGTGGCTACACCTTC. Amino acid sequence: CSADHLWGQGSGYTF. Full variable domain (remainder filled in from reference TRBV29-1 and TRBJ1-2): SAVISQKPSRDICQRGTSLTIQCQVDSQVTMMFWYRQQPGQSLTLIATANQGSEATYESGFVIDKFPISRPNLTFSTLTVSNMSPEDSSIYLCSADHLWGQGSGYTFGSGTRLTVV.

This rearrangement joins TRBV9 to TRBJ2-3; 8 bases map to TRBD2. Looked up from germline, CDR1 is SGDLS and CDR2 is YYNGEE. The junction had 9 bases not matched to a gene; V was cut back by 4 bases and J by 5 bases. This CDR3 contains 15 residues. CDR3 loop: CASSPPGGRQDTQYF. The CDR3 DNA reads TGTGCCAGCAGCCCCCCGGGGGGGAGGCAAGATACGCAGTATTTT. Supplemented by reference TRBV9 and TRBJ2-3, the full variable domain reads DSGVTQTPKHLITATGQRVTLRCSPRSGDLSVYWYQQSLDQGLQFLIQYYNGEERAKGNILERFSAQQFPDLHSELNLSSLELGDSALYFCASSPPGGRQDTQYFGPGTRLTVL.

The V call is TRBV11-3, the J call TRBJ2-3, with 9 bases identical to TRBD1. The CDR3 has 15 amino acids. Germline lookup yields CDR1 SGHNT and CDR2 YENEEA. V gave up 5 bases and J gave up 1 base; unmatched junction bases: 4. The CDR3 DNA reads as TGTGCCAGCAGCCCAGGACAGGGGCGCACAGATACGCAGTATTTT. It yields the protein CASSPGQGRTDTQYF.

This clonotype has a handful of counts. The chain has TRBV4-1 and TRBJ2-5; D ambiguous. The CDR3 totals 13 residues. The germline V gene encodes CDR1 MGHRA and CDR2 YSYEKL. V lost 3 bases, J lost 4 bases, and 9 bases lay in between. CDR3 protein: CASSHMDSETQYF. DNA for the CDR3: TGCGCCAGCAGCCATATGGATTCAGAGACCCAGTACTTC.

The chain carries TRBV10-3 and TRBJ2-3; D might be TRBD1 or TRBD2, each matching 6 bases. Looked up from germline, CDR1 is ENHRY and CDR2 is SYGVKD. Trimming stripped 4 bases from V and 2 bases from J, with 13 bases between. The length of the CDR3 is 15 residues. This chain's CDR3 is CAISGVGGYTDTQYF. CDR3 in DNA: TGTGCCATCAGTGGAGTCGGGGGCTACACAGATACGCAGTATTTT.

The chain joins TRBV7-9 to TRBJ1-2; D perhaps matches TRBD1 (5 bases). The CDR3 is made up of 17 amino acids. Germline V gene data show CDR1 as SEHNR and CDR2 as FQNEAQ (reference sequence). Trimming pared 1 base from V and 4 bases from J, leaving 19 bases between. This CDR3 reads CASSLGIPREVVYGYTF. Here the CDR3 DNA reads TGTGCCAGCAGCTTAGGGATTCCCAGGGAGGTAGTCTATGGCTACACCTTC.

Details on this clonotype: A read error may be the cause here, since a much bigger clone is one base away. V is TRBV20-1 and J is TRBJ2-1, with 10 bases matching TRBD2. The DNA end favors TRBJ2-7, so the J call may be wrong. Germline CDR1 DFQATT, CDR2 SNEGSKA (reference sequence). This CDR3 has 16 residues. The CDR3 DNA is TGCAGTGCTAGACTAGCGGGAGTGTCCTCCTACAATGAGCAGTACTTC. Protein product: CSARLAGVSSYNEQYF.

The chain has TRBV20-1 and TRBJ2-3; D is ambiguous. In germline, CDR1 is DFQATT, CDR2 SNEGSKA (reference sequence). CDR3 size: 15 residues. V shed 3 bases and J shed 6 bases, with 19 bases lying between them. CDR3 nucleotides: TGCAGTGCTAGTTCGCTGGACCAAAATGGGGATACGCAGTATTTT. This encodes CSASSLDQNGDTQYF.

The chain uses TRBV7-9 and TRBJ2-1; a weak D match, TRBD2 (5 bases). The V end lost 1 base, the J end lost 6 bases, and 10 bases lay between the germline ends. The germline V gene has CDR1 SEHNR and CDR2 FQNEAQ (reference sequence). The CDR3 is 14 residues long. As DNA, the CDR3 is TGTGCCAGCAGCTTAGTCCTAGCTTCCAATGAGCAGTTCTTC. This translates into CASSLVLASNEQFF.

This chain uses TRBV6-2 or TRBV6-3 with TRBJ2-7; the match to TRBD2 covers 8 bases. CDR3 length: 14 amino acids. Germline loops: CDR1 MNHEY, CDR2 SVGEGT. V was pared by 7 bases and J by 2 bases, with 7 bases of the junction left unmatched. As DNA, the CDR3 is TGTGCCAGCACTCAGGAGCGGGGGCCCTACGAGCAGTACTTC. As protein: CASTQERGPYEQYF.

CDR3 nucleotides: TGCAGCGTTGATGGACAGACTACCTACGAGCAGTACTTC. As protein: CSVDGQTTYEQYF. The V gene is TRBV29-1, the J gene TRBJ2-7; a possible D gene is TRBD1 (6 bases). The germline V and J ends were trimmed by 3 bases and 2 bases, with 11 bases remaining between them. The CDR3 covers 13 residues. The germline CDR1 and CDR2 sequences are SQVTM and ANQGSEA.

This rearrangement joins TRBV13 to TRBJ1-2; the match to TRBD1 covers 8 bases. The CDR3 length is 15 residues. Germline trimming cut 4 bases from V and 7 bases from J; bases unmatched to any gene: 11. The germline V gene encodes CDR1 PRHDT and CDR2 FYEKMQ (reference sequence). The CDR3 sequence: CASSSFGQGTSGYTF. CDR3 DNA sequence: TGTGCCAGCAGCTCCTTCGGACAGGGTACAAGTGGCTACACCTTC. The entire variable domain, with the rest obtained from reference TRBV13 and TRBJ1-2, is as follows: AAGVIQSPRHLIKEKRETATLKCYPIPRHDTVYWYQQGPGQDPQFLISFYEKMQSDKGSIPDRFSAQQFSDYHSELNMSSLELGDSALYFCASSSFGQGTSGYTFGSGTRLTVV.

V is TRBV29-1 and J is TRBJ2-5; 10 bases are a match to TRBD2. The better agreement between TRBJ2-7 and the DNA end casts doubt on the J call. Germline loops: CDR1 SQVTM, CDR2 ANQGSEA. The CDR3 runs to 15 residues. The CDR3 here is CSVAMGLAGVYEQYF. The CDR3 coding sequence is TGCAGCGTTGCAATGGGGCTAGCGGGGGTCTACGAGCAGTACTTC.

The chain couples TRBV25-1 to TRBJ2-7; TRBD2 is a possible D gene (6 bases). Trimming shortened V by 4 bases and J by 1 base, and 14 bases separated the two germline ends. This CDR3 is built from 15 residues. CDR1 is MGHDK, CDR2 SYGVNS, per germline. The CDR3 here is CASSGQGGASYEQYF. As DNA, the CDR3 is TGTGCCAGCAGTGGCCAAGGCGGGGCGTCCTACGAGCAGTACTTC.

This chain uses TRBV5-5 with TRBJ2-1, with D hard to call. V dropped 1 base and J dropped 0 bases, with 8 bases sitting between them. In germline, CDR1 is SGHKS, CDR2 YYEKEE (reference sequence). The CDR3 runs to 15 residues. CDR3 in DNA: TGTGCCAGCAGCTTGCCTAAGAGCTCCTACAATGAGCAGTTCTTC. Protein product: CASSLPKSSYNEQFF.

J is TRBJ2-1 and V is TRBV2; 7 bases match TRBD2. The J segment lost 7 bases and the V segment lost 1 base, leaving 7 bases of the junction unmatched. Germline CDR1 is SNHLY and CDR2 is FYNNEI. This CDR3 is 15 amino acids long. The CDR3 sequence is CASSEVAGVVNEQFF. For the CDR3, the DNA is TGTGCCAGCAGTGAAGTTGCGGGAGTTGTGAATGAGCAGTTCTTC.